This TCR beta chain was found in a study of blood T cell repertoires in COVID-19. This CDR3 comprises 20 residues. Using immunoSEQ multiplex PCR, the repertoire was profiled, and TCRdb retains in-frame clones only, with some absent. The sample contains approximately 100,000 clones, almost 85% of which appear only once. This clone was recorded once. Sequencing used peripheral blood. The receptor was isolated from a man between 70 and 80 years old with acute or convalescent COVID-19. The rearrangement uses TRBV21-1 and TRBJ2-1; TRBD1, the table's D call, was not compared with the DNA. TRBV21-1 corresponds to a pseudogene. CDR3 protein: CASSTKRGPGKDNPHNEQFF. CDR3 coding DNA: TGTGCCAGCAGCACGAAAAGGGGGCCCGGGAAAGACAACCCCCACAATGAGCAGTTCTTC.